A single sample gave rise to the 22 T cell receptor beta chains below, sequenced in a study of cytomegalovirus exposure and HLA in healthy donors. The PCR made use of 60 Vbeta and 13 Jbeta primers. Clones were read by immunoSEQ multiplex PCR, and TCRdb kept only the in-frame ones, dropping some. The table shows about 110,000 clones, with roughly 69% occurring only once. The sequenced material came from PBMCs. The receptors derive from a woman between 65 and 79 years old in good health and CMV-seropositive.

V usage is TRBV14 and J usage is TRBJ1-3, with 7 bases aligning to TRBD1. CDR1 SGHDN and CDR2 FVKESK come from the germline V gene. The length of the CDR3 is 14 residues. The ends lost 4 bases at V and 9 bases at J; junction bases unmatched: 9. The CDR3 bases are TGTGCCAGCAGCCCTCCTGGGACAGTCGGCACCATATATTTT. The encoded protein is CASSPPGTVGTIYF.

The chain couples TRBV5-4 to TRBJ2-7; possible D gene TRBD2, 7 bases. Germline CDR1 SGHNT, CDR2 YYREEE (reference sequence). Trimming took 0 bases from V and 2 from J, leaving 12 bases between them. The CDR3 extends over 15 amino acids. The CDR3, as DNA: TGTGCCAGCAGCTTGGAGGCGGGGGCCGCCTACGAGCAGTACTTC. Protein: CASSLEAGAAYEQYF.

This chain connects TRBV27 to TRBJ1-1, with D tentatively TRBD1 (5 bases). With 6 bases removed from V and 6 bases from J, the gap between germline ends came to 14 bases. Germline CDR1 reads MNHEY; CDR2 reads SMNVEV (reference sequence). The CDR3 has 13 residues. CDR3 sequence: CASRNTAGAEAFF. CDR3 in DNA: TGTGCCAGCAGGAACACAGCGGGGGCTGAAGCTTTCTTT.

The chain has TRBV7-2 and TRBJ1-3; no clear D gene. Germline CDR1 reads SGHTA; CDR2 reads FQGNSA. Trimming stripped 1 base from V and 0 bases from J, with 4 bases between. This CDR3 comprises 14 residues. The chain's CDR3 is CASSLVSSGNTIYF. CDR3 in DNA: TGTGCCAGCAGCTTAGTTAGCTCTGGAAACACCATATATTTT.

Only a few counts were recorded for this clone. V is TRBV7-9 and J is TRBJ2-2, with a tentative D call TRBD1 (5 bases). CDR3 length: 15 residues. Germline lookup yields CDR1 SEHNR and CDR2 FQNEAQ (reference sequence). V shed 0 bases and J shed 0 bases, with 5 bases lying between them. CDR3 sequence: CASSLAGPNTGELFF. As DNA, the CDR3 is TGTGCCAGCAGCTTAGCGGGGCCGAACACCGGGGAGCTGTTTTTT.

This sequence joins TRBV18 and TRBJ1-5, with TRBD1 matching 7 bases. The J segment lost 2 bases and the V segment lost 5 bases, leaving 3 bases of the junction unmatched. The CDR3 has 14 amino acids. Germline values: CDR1 KGHSH, CDR2 LQKENI. The CDR3 DNA follows: TGTGCCAGCTCAGAAGGGGGCGGCAATCAGCCCCAGCATTTT. This gives the protein CASSEGGGNQPQHF.

This clone appeared a few times. The rearrangement links TRBV7-9 to TRBJ2-3, with D hard to call. The CDR3 totals 12 residues. V gave up 1 base and J gave up 6 bases, with 5 bases separating them. CDR1 SEHNR and CDR2 FQNEAQ come from the germline V gene (reference sequence). Here the CDR3 DNA reads TGTGCCAGCAGCTTAGTTGGCGATACGCAGTATTTT. Its translation: CASSLVGDTQYF.

V is TRBV5-4 and J is TRBJ2-5, with D maybe TRBD2 (6 bases). The CDR3 has 15 amino acids. V lost 1 base and J lost 5, with 15 bases in between. Germline CDR1 reads SGHNT; CDR2 reads YYREEE (reference sequence). CDR3: CASSLSQGGWETQYF. The CDR3 bases are TGTGCCAGCAGCTTGAGCCAGGGAGGTTGGGAGACCCAGTACTTC.

V is TRBV19 and J is TRBJ2-3; the match to TRBD1 covers 7 bases. The CDR3 is 12 amino acids. Germline CDR1 reads LNHDA; CDR2 reads SQIVND (reference sequence). With 5 bases clipped from V and 6 bases from J, the junction kept 2 bases outside the gene matches. CDR3 nucleotides: TGTGCCAGTAGTTTACAGGGGGATACGCAGTATTTT. Protein: CASSLQGDTQYF.

The rearrangement joins TRBV7-2 to TRBJ2-7; 8 bases fit TRBD2. The CDR3 has 15 residues. In germline, CDR1 is SGHTA, CDR2 FQGNSA. The junction had 9 bases not matched to a gene; V was cut back by 5 bases and J by 3 bases. Written as DNA, the CDR3 is TGTGCCAGCAGCCCAATAAAAGCGGGGGACTACGAGCAGTACTTC. Its protein is CASSPIKAGDYEQYF.

The CDR3 is CAWKSSRDTEAFF. CDR3 in DNA: TGTGCCTGGAAAAGTAGCAGGGACACTGAAGCTTTCTTT. This rearrangement joins TRBV30 to TRBJ1-1; the D gene is possibly TRBD1 (5 bases). Germline assignment: CDR1 GTSNPN and CDR2 SVGIG (reference sequence). Trimming pared 4 bases from V and 3 bases from J, leaving 12 bases between. This CDR3 is built from 13 residues. Full variable domain (rest looked up from reference TRBV30 and TRBJ1-1): SQTIHQWPATLVQPVGSPLSLECTVEGTSNPNLYWYRQAAGRGLQLLFYSVGIGQISSEVPQNLSASRPQDRQFILSSKKLLLSDSGFYLCAWKSSRDTEAFFGQGTRLTVV.

The chain is built from TRBV18 and TRBJ2-2; D may be TRBD2 (6 bases). V was pared by 4 bases and J by 2 bases, with 11 bases between. The germline V gene encodes CDR1 KGHSH and CDR2 LQKENI. The CDR3 sequence is 15 residues long. This CDR3 reads CASSLRDFNTGELFF. Written as DNA, the CDR3 is TGTGCCAGCTCACTCAGGGACTTCAACACCGGGGAGCTGTTTTTT.

In this sample, this clone turned up a few times. This chain joins TRBV30 and TRBJ2-7; possibly TRBD2 for D (6 bases). The length of the CDR3 is 15 residues. Germline V gives CDR1 GTSNPN, CDR2 SVGIG (reference sequence). V gave up 0 bases and J gave up 2 bases, with 14 bases separating them. The CDR3 DNA reads as TGTGCCTGGAGTGTGTATGTTGCGGGGCCCTACGAGCAGTACTTC. Its translation is CAWSVYVAGPYEQYF.

The chain links TRBV30 to TRBJ2-7; D may be TRBD1 (5 bases). Per the germline V gene, CDR1 is GTSNPN and CDR2 is SVGIG (reference sequence). CDR3 length equals 11 residues. The V and J ends lost 7 bases and 5 bases respectively, with 12 bases between them. The CDR3 DNA reads as TGTGCCTACATGTGGGGCCACGAGCAGTACTTC. This gives the protein CAYMWGHEQYF.

This clone was observed once. V gene TRBV7-2 combines with J gene TRBJ1-3; 8 positions agree with TRBD1. CDR3 length equals 15 residues. Germline values: CDR1 SGHTA, CDR2 FQGNSA. Trimming removed 1 base from V and 4 bases from J; junction bases left unmatched: 3. The CDR3 DNA is TGTGCCAGCAGCTTAGTTCCAGGGGGCGGAAACACCATATATTTT. Amino acids: CASSLVPGGGNTIYF.

V usage is TRBV7-7 and J usage is TRBJ2-3; 10 bases line up with TRBD2. Per the germline V gene, CDR1 is SSHAT and CDR2 is FNYEAQ (reference sequence). Trimming cost V 5 bases and J 3 bases; bases outside gene matches: 5. The CDR3 is 15 amino acids. This chain's CDR3 is CASSTTSGTTDTQYF. The CDR3 DNA reads as TGTGCCAGCAGCACAACTAGCGGGACGACAGATACGCAGTATTTT.

This clone was found a few times. V gene TRBV7-9 combines with J gene TRBJ1-1; D remains ambiguous. The CDR3 totals 13 residues. Germline V CDR1 and CDR2: SEHNR, FQNEAQ (reference sequence). V shed 6 bases and J shed 4 bases, with 12 bases lying between them. CDR3 sequence: CASRITTGTEAFF. The CDR3 DNA reads as TGTGCCAGCAGGATTACGACGGGCACTGAAGCTTTCTTT.

This sequence joins TRBV11-2 and TRBJ1-6, with 11 bases that match TRBD1. The V gene end was trimmed by 0 bases and the J gene end by 1 base; junction bases not matched to a gene: 2. The CDR3 length is 18 residues. Germline loops: CDR1 SGHAT, CDR2 FQNNGV. The CDR3 sequence: CASSLDGDRGSYNSPLHF. CDR3 bases: TGTGCCAGCAGCTTAGATGGGGACAGGGGGTCCTATAATTCACCCCTCCACTTT.

The gene calls are TRBV2 and TRBJ1-2; D may be TRBD1 (6 bases). CDR3 size: 14 residues. Per germline, CDR1 SNHLY and CDR2 FYNNEI. Trimming shortened V by 6 bases and J by 4 bases, and 15 bases separated the two germline ends. CDR3 region: CASRITGSVYGYTF. CDR3 sequence (DNA): TGTGCCAGCAGGATTACAGGGAGCGTCTATGGCTACACCTTC.

CDR3 in DNA: TGTGCCTGGAGTGGGGGGCCGGGCGAGACCCAGTACTTC. It specifies CAWSGGPGETQYF. The gene calls are TRBV30 and TRBJ2-5, with D perhaps matching TRBD1 (6 bases). The germline V and J ends were trimmed by 1 base and 5 bases, with 11 bases remaining between them. CDR1 and CDR2 (germline): GTSNPN, SVGIG (reference sequence). CDR3 length: 13 amino acids.

J is TRBJ2-1 and V is TRBV6-1; D is ambiguous. The CDR3 extends over 15 amino acids. Germline V gene lookup returns CDR1 MNHNS and CDR2 SASEGT. Between the trimmed V and J ends, which lost 4 bases and 5 bases, there was a span of 15 bases. CDR3 DNA: TGTGCCAGCAGTGGGAGTAGCCCCGAAAACAATGAGCAGTTCTTC. Amino acid sequence: CASSGSSPENNEQFF.

The rearrangement joins TRBV5-1 to TRBJ2-7, with 9 bases that match TRBD1. This CDR3 is built from 15 residues. Trimming at V came to 3 bases and at J to 1 base, leaving 5 bases not matched to a gene. In germline, CDR1 is SGHRS, CDR2 YFSETQ. Here the CDR3 reads CASSSTGTGSYEQYF. CDR3 sequence (DNA): TGCGCCAGCAGCTCAACCGGGACAGGGTCCTACGAGCAGTACTTC.